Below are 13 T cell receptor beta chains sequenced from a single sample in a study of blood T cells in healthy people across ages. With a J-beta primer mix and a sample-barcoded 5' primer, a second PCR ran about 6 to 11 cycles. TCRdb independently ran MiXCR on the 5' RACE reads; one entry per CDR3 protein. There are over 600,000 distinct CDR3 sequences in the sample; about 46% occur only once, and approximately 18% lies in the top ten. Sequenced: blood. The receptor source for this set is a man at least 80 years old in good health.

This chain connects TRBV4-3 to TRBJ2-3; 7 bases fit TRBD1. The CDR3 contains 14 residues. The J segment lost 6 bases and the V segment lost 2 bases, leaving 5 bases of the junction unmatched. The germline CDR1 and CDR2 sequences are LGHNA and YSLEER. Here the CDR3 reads CASSQMTGLDTQYF. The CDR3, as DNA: TGCGCCAGCAGCCAAATGACAGGGCTGGATACGCAGTATTTT.

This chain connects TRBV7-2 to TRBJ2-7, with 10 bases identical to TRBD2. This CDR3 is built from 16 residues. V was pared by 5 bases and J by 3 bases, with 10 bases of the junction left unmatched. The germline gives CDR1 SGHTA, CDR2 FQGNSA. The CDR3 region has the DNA TGTGCCAGCAGCCTAAGCGGGACTAGCGTAGGCTACGAGCAGTACTTC. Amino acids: CASSLSGTSVGYEQYF.

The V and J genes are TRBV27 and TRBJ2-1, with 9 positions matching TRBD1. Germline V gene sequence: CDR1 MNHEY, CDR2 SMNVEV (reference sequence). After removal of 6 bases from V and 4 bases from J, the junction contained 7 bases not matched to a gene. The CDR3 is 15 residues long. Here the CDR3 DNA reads TGTGCCAGCAGCTACGGGACAGGGAAGTACAATGAGCAGTTCTTC. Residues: CASSYGTGKYNEQFF.

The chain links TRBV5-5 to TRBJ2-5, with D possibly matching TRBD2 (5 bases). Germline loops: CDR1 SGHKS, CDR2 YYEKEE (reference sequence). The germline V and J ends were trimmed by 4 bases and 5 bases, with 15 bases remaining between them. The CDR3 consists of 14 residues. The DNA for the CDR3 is TGTGCCAGCAGCGTGCGGGTGTTGGGGGAGACCCAGTACTTC. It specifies CASSVRVLGETQYF.

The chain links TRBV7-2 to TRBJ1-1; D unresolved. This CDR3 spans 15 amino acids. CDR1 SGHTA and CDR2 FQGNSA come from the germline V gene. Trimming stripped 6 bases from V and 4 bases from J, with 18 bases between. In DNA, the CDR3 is TGTGCCAGCAGAATAGAGGCAGTGCGGAGCACTGAAGCTTTCTTT. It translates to CASRIEAVRSTEAFF.

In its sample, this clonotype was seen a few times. The CDR3 region has the DNA TGTGCCAGCAGCTCTCCGGGACGGGTCTATGGCTACACCTTC. Translated, it gives CASSSPGRVYGYTF. The chain carries TRBV7-3 and TRBJ1-2; a weak D match, TRBD1 (5 bases). Germline V CDR1 and CDR2: SGHTA, FQGTGA. This CDR3 has 14 amino acids. V lost 4 bases and J 4 bases, leaving 13 bases between the germline ends.

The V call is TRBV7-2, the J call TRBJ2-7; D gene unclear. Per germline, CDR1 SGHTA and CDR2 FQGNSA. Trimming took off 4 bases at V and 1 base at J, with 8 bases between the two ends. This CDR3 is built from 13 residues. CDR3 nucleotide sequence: TGTGCCAGCAGCTGGAGCTTTTCCTACGAGCAGTACTTC. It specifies CASSWSFSYEQYF.

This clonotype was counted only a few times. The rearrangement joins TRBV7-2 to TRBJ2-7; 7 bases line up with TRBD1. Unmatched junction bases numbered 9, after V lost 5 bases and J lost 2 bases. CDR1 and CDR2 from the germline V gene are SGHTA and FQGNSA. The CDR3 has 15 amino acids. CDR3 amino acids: CASSPRTGHTYEQYF. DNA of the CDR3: TGTGCCAGCAGCCCTAGGACAGGTCACACCTACGAGCAGTACTTC.

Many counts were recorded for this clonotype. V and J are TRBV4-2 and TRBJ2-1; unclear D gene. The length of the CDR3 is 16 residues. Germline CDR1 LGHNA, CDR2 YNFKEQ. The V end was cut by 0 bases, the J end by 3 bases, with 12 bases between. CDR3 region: CASSQETTGRYNEQFF. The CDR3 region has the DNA TGTGCCAGCAGCCAAGAGACCACGGGCCGCTACAATGAGCAGTTCTTC.

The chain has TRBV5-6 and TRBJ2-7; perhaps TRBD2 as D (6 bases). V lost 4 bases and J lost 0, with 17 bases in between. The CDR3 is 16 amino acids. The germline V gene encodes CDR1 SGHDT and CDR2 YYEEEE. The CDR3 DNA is TGTGCCAGCAGCCCGGAGGGAGCGGCGAGCTCCTACGAGCAGTACTTC. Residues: CASSPEGAASSYEQYF.

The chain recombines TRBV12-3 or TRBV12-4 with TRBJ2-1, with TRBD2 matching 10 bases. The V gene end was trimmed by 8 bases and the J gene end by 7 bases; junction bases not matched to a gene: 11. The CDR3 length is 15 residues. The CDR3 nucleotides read TGTGCCAGCGTTTTCGGAGCGGGGGGGCCAAATGAGCAGTTCTTC. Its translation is CASVFGAGGPNEQFF.

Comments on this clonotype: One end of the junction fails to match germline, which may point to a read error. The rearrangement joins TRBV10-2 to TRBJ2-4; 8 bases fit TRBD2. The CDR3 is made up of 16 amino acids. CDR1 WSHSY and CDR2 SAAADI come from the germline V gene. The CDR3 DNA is TGCGCCAGCAGTGAGTCGACCGGACTAGCCAAAAACATTCGGTACTTC. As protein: CASSESTGLAKNIRYF.

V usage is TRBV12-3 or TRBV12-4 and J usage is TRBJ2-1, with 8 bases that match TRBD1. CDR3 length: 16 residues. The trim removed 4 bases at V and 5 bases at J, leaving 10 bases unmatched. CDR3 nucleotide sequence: TGTGCCAGCAGTTCCGGACAGGGAGCGACAAACAATGAGCAGTTCTTC. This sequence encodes CASSSGQGATNNEQFF.